This entry lists 6 T cell receptor beta chains sequenced from one sample in a study of CD8 T cells in ankylosing spondylitis. TCRdb analysed the 5' RACE reads with MiXCR anew, one entry per CDR3 protein. The sample records a few hundred thousand distinct CDR3 sequences, 18% being singletons. The sample was blood, either unsorted or a sorted T cell fraction (not recorded which). These receptors came from a male donor with ankylosing spondylitis or in good health (not recorded which).

The rearrangement uses TRBV4-1 and TRBJ1-2, with D unclear. This CDR3 spans 14 amino acids. Trimming cost V 1 base and J 2 bases, with 8 bases left between them. CDR1 MGHRA and CDR2 YSYEKL come from the germline V gene. The CDR3: CASSQGEGNYGYTF. The DNA of the CDR3 is TGCGCCAGCAGCCAAGGGGAGGGAAACTATGGCTACACCTTC.

V is TRBV6-1 and J is TRBJ1-1; 10 bases match TRBD1. CDR1 and CDR2 from the germline V gene are MNHNS and SASEGT. J was trimmed by 3 bases and V by 8 bases; bases with no gene match: 6. The CDR3 has 14 amino acids. CDR3: CASPDRGIYTEAFF. The CDR3 nucleotides read TGTGCCAGCCCGGACAGGGGGATTTACACTGAAGCTTTCTTT.

This clonotype has ten or more counts. V is TRBV5-5 and J is TRBJ2-1, with TRBD2 identical over 14 bases. J lost 4 bases, V lost 3 bases, and 9 bases had no gene match. The CDR3 consists of 18 residues. Germline V gene lookup returns CDR1 SGHKS and CDR2 YYEKEE (reference sequence). DNA for the CDR3: TGTGCCAGCAGCTCCGGGACTAGCGGGGGTGGGGGTTACAATGAGCAGTTCTTC. This gives the protein CASSSGTSGGGGYNEQFF.

This clonotype occurred a few times. The chain uses TRBV27 and TRBJ2-1; 10 bases agree with TRBD2. The CDR3 spans 14 residues. V lost 4 bases, J lost 7 bases, and 4 bases stayed unmatched. Germline assignment: CDR1 MNHEY and CDR2 SMNVEV (reference sequence). The CDR3 DNA reads as TGTGCCAGCAGTTCTAGCGGGAGAGCGAATGAGCAGTTCTTC. Residues: CASSSSGRANEQFF.

The chain couples TRBV14 to TRBJ2-3; the D is unclear. Per the germline V gene, CDR1 is SGHDN and CDR2 is FVKESK. The CDR3 is 15 amino acids. The ends were cut back, 3 bases at V and 4 bases at J, with 14 bases in the middle. CDR3 sequence reads: CASSQGSSSADTQYF. Here the CDR3 DNA reads TGTGCCAGCAGCCAGGGCAGTTCAAGCGCAGATACGCAGTATTTT.

This clonotype was seen more than once but under ten times. The chain recombines TRBV29-1 with TRBJ2-1; D is undetermined. This CDR3 region has 14 residues. Trimming left V 6 bases short and J 1 base short, with 13 bases between. Germline V gene data show CDR1 as SQVTM and CDR2 as ANQGSEA. In DNA, the CDR3 is TGCAGCGTGGAGATGCTCCGATCCTACAATGAGCAGTTCTTC. As protein: CSVEMLRSYNEQFF.